Listed here are 27 T cell receptor beta chains from one sample, sequenced in a study of T-cell reconstitution after alpha-beta-depleted transplantation in children. This sample's TCRbeta library carried unique molecular identifier barcodes. TCRdb redid the calling of the PCR reads with MiXCR, one entry per CDR3 protein. The table records fewer than 85,000 distinct CDR3 sequences, approximately 14% of them present only once. This specimen was PBMCs, mostly from graft donor cells, taken 180 days after TCRalphabeta/CD19-depleted stem cell transplant. The receptors shown here come from a male patient aged 2-15 years who had a stem cell transplant for acute lymphoblastic leukemia, so the T cells may come from the graft donor.

This clonotype was seen only a few times. V usage is TRBV7-2 and J usage is TRBJ1-2; D remains ambiguous. Germline CDR1 reads SGHTA; CDR2 reads FQGNSA. This CDR3 comprises 15 residues. Trimming took 1 base from V and 1 from J, leaving 10 bases between them. CDR3 bases: TGTGCCAGCAGCTTAGTAGCAGGAGATAACTATGGCTACACCTTC. It codes for CASSLVAGDNYGYTF.

This clonotype appeared a few times. The V and J genes are TRBV11-2 and TRBJ2-3, with TRBD2 as a possible D gene (5 bases). Germline V CDR1 and CDR2: SGHAT, FQNNGV. The CDR3 contains 13 residues. Trimming cost V 1 base and J 6 bases, with 8 bases left between them. In DNA, the CDR3 is TGTGCCAGCAGCTTAGGAGCGGCGGATACGCAGTATTTT. Amino acids: CASSLGAADTQYF.

The sample holds a few counts of this clonotype. The chain has TRBV12-3 or TRBV12-4 and TRBJ1-1, with D possibly matching TRBD1 (5 bases). The ends were cut back, 2 bases at V and 7 bases at J, with 14 bases in the middle. The CDR3 contains 14 residues. Here the CDR3 reads CASSLPGLRGEAFF. The CDR3 DNA is TGTGCCAGCAGTTTACCGGGATTGAGGGGTGAAGCTTTCTTT.

This clonotype came up a few times. V gene TRBV3-1 combines with J gene TRBJ2-3, with 8 bases aligning to TRBD1. The CDR3 covers 18 residues. V shed 1 base and J 10 bases; nucleotides not matched to a gene: 19. Germline CDR1 is LGHDT and CDR2 is YNNKEL (reference sequence). CDR3 coding DNA: TGTGCCAGCAGCCAAGCTGGCCGCTTCGGGACAGGTGGTTCTTCGCAGTATTTT. Amino acids: CASSQAGRFGTGGSSQYF.

The genes are TRBV7-9 and TRBJ2-7; a weak D match, TRBD2 (5 bases). Germline-derived CDR1 and CDR2 are SEHNR and FQNEAQ (reference sequence). The ends were cut back, 1 base at V and 0 bases at J, with 13 bases in the middle. The CDR3 totals 16 residues. Here the CDR3 DNA reads TGTGCCAGCAGCTTAGATGGACGGAGGAGCTCCTACGAGCAGTACTTC. This translates into CASSLDGRRSSYEQYF.

This clonotype was seen a handful of times. The chain couples TRBV20-1 to TRBJ2-3; D is undetermined. Trimming took 0 bases from V and 9 from J, leaving 13 bases between them. The CDR3 contains 13 residues. Germline CDR1 and CDR2: DFQATT and SNEGSKA (reference sequence). The CDR3 protein is CSARDSVIFTQYF. The CDR3 DNA is TGCAGTGCTAGAGATTCGGTGATATTCACGCAGTATTTT.

This clonotype appeared many times. Here the CDR3 DNA reads TGTGCCAGCAGCCCAGGACTAGGGAAGACCCAGTACTTC. Its protein is CASSPGLGKTQYF. The genes are TRBV7-6 and TRBJ2-5; 7 bases align to TRBD2. With 5 bases clipped from V and 6 bases from J, the junction kept 6 bases outside the gene matches. CDR1 and CDR2 from the germline V gene are SGHVS and FNYEAQ. The CDR3 extends over 13 amino acids.

The CDR3 nucleotides are TGCGCCAGCAGCCAAGTTGGTATCTCTACTATGGGCAATCAGCCCCAGCATTTT. It is translated as CASSQVGISTMGNQPQHF. The rearrangement uses TRBV4-3 and TRBJ1-5, with unresolved D. The germline CDR1 and CDR2 sequences are LGHNA and YSLEER. The CDR3 covers 18 residues. Deletions cut 1 base from V and 2 bases from J, with 18 bases between.

This clonotype was detected a few times. The chain joins TRBV7-9 to TRBJ2-2; D uncertain. The CDR3 spans 14 residues. Deletions cut 9 bases from V and 3 bases from J, with 14 bases between. Germline CDR1 is SEHNR and CDR2 is FQNEAQ (reference sequence). The CDR3, as DNA: TGTGCCAGTCGGCCCGGTCCTTACACCGGGGAGCTGTTTTTT. Amino acid sequence: CASRPGPYTGELFF.

The chain's CDR3 is CASSQVWTFGNEQFF. CDR3 nucleotides: TGCGCCAGCAGCCAAGTTTGGACTTTTGGGAATGAGCAGTTCTTC. V gene TRBV4-1 combines with J gene TRBJ2-1, with a weak D call TRBD2 (5 bases). The V end was cut by 1 base, the J end by 7 bases, with 14 bases between. The CDR3 loop spans 15 amino acids. Germline V gene sequence: CDR1 MGHRA, CDR2 YSYEKL.

The chain links TRBV20-1 to TRBJ2-4; tentatively, D is TRBD1 or TRBD2 (7 bases each). Germline V gene lookup returns CDR1 DFQATT and CDR2 SNEGSKA (reference sequence). V was cut by 2 bases and J by 0 bases, with 14 bases left in between. CDR3 size: 16 residues. The CDR3: CSARPGRGLAKNIQYF. The CDR3, as DNA: TGCAGTGCTAGACCGGGGAGGGGGCTAGCCAAAAACATTCAGTACTTC.

This clonotype has only a few counts. The CDR3 sequence: CASSPGEGIINEQFF. As DNA, the CDR3 is TGTGCCAGCAGCCCAGGGGAGGGGATTATAAATGAGCAGTTCTTC. The V gene is TRBV9, the J gene TRBJ2-1; possibly TRBD2 for D (7 bases). The germline gives CDR1 SGDLS, CDR2 YYNGEE. V was shortened by 4 bases and J by 7 bases, with 18 bases between the two germline ends. The CDR3 covers 15 residues.

This clonotype turned up a few times. This rearrangement joins TRBV12-3 or TRBV12-4 to TRBJ1-5; 7 nucleotides match TRBD1. The CDR3 runs 14 residues. V trimming: 0 bases; J trimming: 7 bases; junction bases outside the gene matches: 3. The CDR3 sequence is CASSLATGKQPQHF. CDR3 sequence (DNA): TGTGCCAGCAGTTTAGCGACAGGGAAGCAGCCCCAGCATTTT.

The V and J genes are TRBV6-1 and TRBJ2-7; unclear D gene. The CDR3 loop spans 16 amino acids. Germline V gene data show CDR1 as MNHNS and CDR2 as SASEGT. Trimming removed 5 bases from V and 3 bases from J, with 20 bases in between. The CDR3 DNA follows: TGTGCCAGCAGTCGATCCTCGGGTTGGATGGTCTACGAGCAGTACTTC. Translating gives CASSRSSGWMVYEQYF.

This clonotype was found many times. The CDR3 loop reads CASSPTLGVSTDTQYF. CDR3 in DNA: TGTGCCAGCTCACCTACGCTAGGAGTCAGCACAGATACGCAGTATTTT. The genes are TRBV18 and TRBJ2-3; the D is unclear. Germline CDR1 is KGHSH and CDR2 is LQKENI. The CDR3 runs to 16 residues. Trimming left V 3 bases short and J 0 bases short, with 13 bases between. The full variable domain, completed using reference TRBV18 and TRBJ2-3, is NAGVMQNPRHLVRRRGQEARLRCSPMKGHSHVYWYRQLPEEGLKFMVYLQKENIIDESGMPKERFSAEFPKEGPSILRIQQVVRGDSAAYFCASSPTLGVSTDTQYFGPGTRLTVL.

The chain links TRBV7-2 to TRBJ2-5; tentative D call: TRBD2 (7 bases). The V end was cut by 1 base, the J end by 4 bases, with 13 bases between. There are 15 residues in the CDR3. CDR1 is SGHTA and CDR2 is FQGNSA in the germline V gene. The CDR3 reads CASSLGGGPPETQYF. The CDR3 DNA reads as TGTGCCAGCAGCTTAGGGGGGGGGCCCCCAGAGACCCAGTACTTC.

This rearrangement joins TRBV27 to TRBJ2-3; D uncertain. The CDR3 totals 13 residues. V dropped 3 bases and J dropped 9 bases, with 13 bases sitting between them. Germline-derived CDR1 and CDR2 are MNHEY and SMNVEV (reference sequence). The CDR3 region is CASSFWPSETQYF. The CDR3 nucleotides read TGTGCCAGCAGTTTCTGGCCCTCGGAGACGCAGTATTTT.

This clonotype has a handful of counts. The rearrangement uses TRBV7-2 and TRBJ2-7, with TRBD2 matching over 10 bases. This CDR3 region has 15 residues. V lost 3 bases and J lost 6; bases outside the gene matches: 8. The germline V gene encodes CDR1 SGHTA and CDR2 FQGNSA. CDR3 protein: CASSLRMPSGGEQYF. The DNA of the CDR3 is TGTGCCAGCAGCTTGAGAATGCCTAGCGGGGGCGAGCAGTACTTC. The full variable domain, completed using reference TRBV7-2 and TRBJ2-7, is GAGVSQSPSNKVTEKGKDVELRCDPISGHTALYWYRQSLGQGLEFLIYFQGNSAPDKSGLPSDRFSAERTGGSVSTLTIQRTQQEDSAVYLCASSLRMPSGGEQYFGPGTRLTVT.

The chain joins TRBV9 to TRBJ2-2; TRBD1 matches 8 bases. The V segment lost 2 bases and the J segment 9 bases; nucleotides outside the gene matches: 18. The CDR3 totals 18 residues. Germline CDR1 is SGDLS and CDR2 is YYNGEE. Here the CDR3 reads CASSVKPEKDRVTRELFF. The DNA of the CDR3 is TGTGCCAGCAGCGTGAAACCGGAGAAGGACAGGGTTACAAGGGAGCTGTTTTTT.

The sample holds a few counts of this clonotype. The chain combines TRBV20-1 with TRBJ2-5; TRBD2 matches at 7 bases. Germline CDR1 reads DFQATT; CDR2 reads SNEGSKA (reference sequence). This CDR3 has 13 residues. The V gene end was trimmed by 5 bases and the J gene end by 1 base; junction bases not matched to a gene: 4. CDR3 sequence reads: CSALGLVQETQYF. The CDR3 DNA sequence: TGCAGTGCTCTCGGACTAGTCCAAGAGACCCAGTACTTC.

The CDR3 region has the DNA TGTGCCAGCAGCCACGACTGGGCTACGCAGTATTTT. This sequence encodes CASSHDWATQYF. The V and J genes are TRBV5-6 and TRBJ2-3, with unresolved D. Germline loops: CDR1 SGHDT, CDR2 YYEEEE. There are 12 residues in the CDR3. Trimming removed 4 bases from V and 8 bases from J, with 11 bases in between.

This clonotype was counted many times. This chain uses TRBV28 with TRBJ2-1; 12 bases align to TRBD2. The V and J ends lost 7 bases and 2 bases, in that order; junction bases with no gene match: 3. The CDR3 has 15 residues. The germline CDR1 and CDR2 sequences are MDHEN and SYDVKM. The chain's CDR3 is CASTSGRGTYNEQFF. The CDR3 DNA sequence: TGTGCCAGCACTAGCGGGAGGGGCACCTACAATGAGCAGTTCTTC.

For the CDR3, the DNA is TGTGCCAGCAGCTTGGACTGGGGGCAAGAGACCCAGTACTTC. It translates to CASSLDWGQETQYF. This chain links TRBV5-6 with TRBJ2-5; D is tentatively TRBD1 or TRBD2 (5 bases each). Germline lookup yields CDR1 SGHDT and CDR2 YYEEEE. The CDR3 extends over 14 amino acids. V lost 0 bases, J lost 2 bases, and 8 bases lay in between.

The chain recombines TRBV5-6 with TRBJ2-2; no clear D gene. With 0 bases removed from V and 4 bases from J, the gap between germline ends came to 4 bases. The CDR3 length is 13 residues. CDR1 SGHDT and CDR2 YYEEEE come from the germline V gene. The CDR3 here is CASSLESTGELFF. CDR3 nucleotide sequence: TGTGCCAGCAGCTTGGAGAGCACCGGGGAGCTGTTTTTT.

This chain's CDR3 is CASSFARTGELFF. In nucleotides, the CDR3 is TGTGCCAGCAGTTTCGCGCGAACCGGGGAGCTGTTTTTT. V and J are TRBV6-2 or TRBV6-3 and TRBJ2-2; D remains unclear. Per germline, CDR1 MNHEY and CDR2 SVGEGT. The V and J ends lost 4 bases and 5 bases respectively, with 8 bases between them. This CDR3 is 13 amino acids long.

The rearrangement joins TRBV10-3 to TRBJ2-7, with 8 bases identical to TRBD2. In germline, CDR1 is ENHRY, CDR2 SYGVKD. With 8 bases clipped from V and 2 bases from J, the junction kept 11 bases outside the gene matches. The CDR3 totals 15 residues. This CDR3 is CAIGLPAGVTYEQYF. CDR3 DNA: TGTGCCATCGGGCTACCAGCGGGAGTGACCTACGAGCAGTACTTC.

This clonotype has only a few counts. The chain combines TRBV28 with TRBJ2-7, with 12 bases aligning to TRBD2. The junction had 9 bases not matched to a gene; V was cut back by 7 bases and J by 2 bases. Germline values: CDR1 MDHEN, CDR2 SYDVKM. The CDR3 consists of 16 residues. The CDR3 is CASTSPTSGSPYEQYF. The CDR3, as DNA: TGTGCCAGCACTTCTCCGACTAGCGGGAGTCCCTACGAGCAGTACTTC. Full variable domain (rest looked up from reference TRBV28 and TRBJ2-7): DVKVTQSSRYLVKRTGEKVFLECVQDMDHENMFWYRQDPGLGLRLIYFSYDVKMKEKGDIPEGYSVSREKKERFSLILESASTNQTSMYLCASTSPTSGSPYEQYFGPGTRLTVT.